These 10 T cell receptor beta chains came from one sample sequenced in a study of blood T cell repertoires in COVID-19. Assay used: immunoSEQ multiplex PCR; TCRdb lists only in-frame clones, some missing. The sample records approximately 150,000 clones, approximately 83% being singletons. What was sequenced was PBMCs or T cells enriched from blood (not recorded which). Receptors originate from a man in his sixties or seventies who had been exposed to COVID-19.

The genes are TRBV14 and TRBJ2-5; perhaps TRBD2 as D (5 bases). CDR3 length: 13 amino acids. Germline V gene data show CDR1 as SGHDN and CDR2 as FVKESK. V gave up 1 base and J gave up 5 bases, with 8 bases separating them. The CDR3 reads CASSQGERETQYF. In DNA form, the CDR3 reads TGTGCCAGCAGCCAAGGGGAGAGGGAGACCCAGTACTTC.

This CDR3 reads CASSGGTATNEKLFF. The CDR3 region has the DNA TGCGCCAGCAGCGGAGGGACCGCAACTAATGAAAAACTGTTTTTT. The chain couples TRBV5-1 to TRBJ1-4, with a weak D call TRBD1 (5 bases). V was pared by 4 bases and J by 0 bases, with 10 bases between. This CDR3 has 15 residues. Germline V CDR1 and CDR2: SGHRS, YFSETQ.

The gene calls are TRBV4-1 and TRBJ1-2; 11 nucleotides match TRBD1. CDR1 is MGHRA, CDR2 YSYEKL, per germline. CDR3 length: 17 amino acids. The V segment lost 0 bases and the J segment 7 bases; nucleotides outside the gene matches: 10. CDR3 DNA sequence: TGCGCCAGCAGCCAAGATCCTAGGGGACAGGGGGATTCTGGCTACACCTTC. Protein product: CASSQDPRGQGDSGYTF.

The rearrangement uses TRBV5-8 and TRBJ2-5, with 9 bases identical to TRBD1. The V gene end was trimmed by 4 bases and the J gene end by 5 bases; junction bases not matched to a gene: 18. The CDR3 consists of 18 residues. The V gene's germline CDR1 is SGHTS and CDR2 YDEGEE. The DNA for the CDR3 is TGTGCCAGCAGCCCCGATCGAGTTTGGACAGGGGTTAAGGAGACCCAGTACTTC. Translated, it gives CASSPDRVWTGVKETQYF.

V gene TRBV18 combines with J gene TRBJ2-7; TRBD2 matches at 13 bases. V shed 6 bases, J shed 6 bases, and the junction held 2 bases outside the gene matches. The germline V gene encodes CDR1 KGHSH and CDR2 LQKENI. This CDR3 region has 13 residues. CDR3: CASSGLAGSEQYF. CDR3 DNA: TGTGCCAGCTCGGGACTAGCGGGGAGCGAGCAGTACTTC. The variable domain in full, completed from reference TRBV18 and TRBJ2-7, reads NAGVMQNPRHLVRRRGQEARLRCSPMKGHSHVYWYRQLPEEGLKFMVYLQKENIIDESGMPKERFSAEFPKEGPSILRIQQVVRGDSAAYFCASSGLAGSEQYFGPGTRLTVT.

The table lists this clone with a few counts. The V call is TRBV7-9, the J call TRBJ2-1; 9 positions match TRBD2. CDR3 size: 15 residues. Per the germline V gene, CDR1 is SEHNR and CDR2 is FQNEAQ (reference sequence). The V segment lost 1 base and the J segment 7 bases; nucleotides outside the gene matches: 5. The CDR3 reads CASSLETSGYNEQFF. The CDR3 nucleotides are TGTGCCAGCAGCTTAGAGACTAGCGGATATAATGAGCAGTTCTTC.

This chain joins TRBV5-8 and TRBJ2-7; 9 bases match TRBD1. V shed 0 bases, J shed 3 bases, and the junction held 4 bases outside the gene matches. The CDR3 covers 15 residues. The germline V gene has CDR1 SGHTS and CDR2 YDEGEE. In DNA form, the CDR3 reads TGTGCCAGCAGCTTGGTAGGGACAGGGTTCTACGAGCAGTACTTC. The encoded protein is CASSLVGTGFYEQYF.

This chain joins TRBV11-3 and TRBJ1-2; 8 bases align to TRBD1. This CDR3 is built from 14 residues. Germline lookup yields CDR1 SGHNT and CDR2 YENEEA. The trim removed 5 bases at V and 7 bases at J, leaving 9 bases unmatched. The CDR3 bases are TGTGCCAGCAGCCACGGACAGGGTAGAAGTGGCTACACCTTC. It codes for CASSHGQGRSGYTF.

The V call is TRBV4-2, the J call TRBJ1-2, with D possibly TRBD1 on 5 matching bases. The CDR3 has 16 amino acids. V was trimmed by 4 bases and J by 4 bases, leaving 19 bases between them. Per germline, CDR1 LGHNA and CDR2 YNFKEQ. This CDR3 reads CASSPSPGNGFYGYTF. The CDR3 coding sequence is TGTGCCAGCAGCCCCTCGCCAGGGAATGGTTTCTATGGCTACACCTTC.

The chain combines TRBV30 with TRBJ2-3; 12 positions match TRBD2. Germline V gene data show CDR1 as GTSNPN and CDR2 as SVGIG (reference sequence). V lost 1 base, J lost 4 bases, and 3 bases stayed unmatched. The CDR3 contains 15 residues. Here the CDR3 DNA reads TGTGCCTGGAGTGCGGCTAGCGGGGGGGCAGATACGCAGTATTTT. Encoded protein: CAWSAASGGADTQYF. Full variable domain (outside the CDR3, taken from reference TRBV30 and TRBJ2-3): SQTIHQWPATLVQPVGSPLSLECTVEGTSNPNLYWYRQAAGRGLQLLFYSVGIGQISSEVPQNLSASRPQDRQFILSSKKLLLSDSGFYLCAWSAASGGADTQYFGPGTRLTVL.